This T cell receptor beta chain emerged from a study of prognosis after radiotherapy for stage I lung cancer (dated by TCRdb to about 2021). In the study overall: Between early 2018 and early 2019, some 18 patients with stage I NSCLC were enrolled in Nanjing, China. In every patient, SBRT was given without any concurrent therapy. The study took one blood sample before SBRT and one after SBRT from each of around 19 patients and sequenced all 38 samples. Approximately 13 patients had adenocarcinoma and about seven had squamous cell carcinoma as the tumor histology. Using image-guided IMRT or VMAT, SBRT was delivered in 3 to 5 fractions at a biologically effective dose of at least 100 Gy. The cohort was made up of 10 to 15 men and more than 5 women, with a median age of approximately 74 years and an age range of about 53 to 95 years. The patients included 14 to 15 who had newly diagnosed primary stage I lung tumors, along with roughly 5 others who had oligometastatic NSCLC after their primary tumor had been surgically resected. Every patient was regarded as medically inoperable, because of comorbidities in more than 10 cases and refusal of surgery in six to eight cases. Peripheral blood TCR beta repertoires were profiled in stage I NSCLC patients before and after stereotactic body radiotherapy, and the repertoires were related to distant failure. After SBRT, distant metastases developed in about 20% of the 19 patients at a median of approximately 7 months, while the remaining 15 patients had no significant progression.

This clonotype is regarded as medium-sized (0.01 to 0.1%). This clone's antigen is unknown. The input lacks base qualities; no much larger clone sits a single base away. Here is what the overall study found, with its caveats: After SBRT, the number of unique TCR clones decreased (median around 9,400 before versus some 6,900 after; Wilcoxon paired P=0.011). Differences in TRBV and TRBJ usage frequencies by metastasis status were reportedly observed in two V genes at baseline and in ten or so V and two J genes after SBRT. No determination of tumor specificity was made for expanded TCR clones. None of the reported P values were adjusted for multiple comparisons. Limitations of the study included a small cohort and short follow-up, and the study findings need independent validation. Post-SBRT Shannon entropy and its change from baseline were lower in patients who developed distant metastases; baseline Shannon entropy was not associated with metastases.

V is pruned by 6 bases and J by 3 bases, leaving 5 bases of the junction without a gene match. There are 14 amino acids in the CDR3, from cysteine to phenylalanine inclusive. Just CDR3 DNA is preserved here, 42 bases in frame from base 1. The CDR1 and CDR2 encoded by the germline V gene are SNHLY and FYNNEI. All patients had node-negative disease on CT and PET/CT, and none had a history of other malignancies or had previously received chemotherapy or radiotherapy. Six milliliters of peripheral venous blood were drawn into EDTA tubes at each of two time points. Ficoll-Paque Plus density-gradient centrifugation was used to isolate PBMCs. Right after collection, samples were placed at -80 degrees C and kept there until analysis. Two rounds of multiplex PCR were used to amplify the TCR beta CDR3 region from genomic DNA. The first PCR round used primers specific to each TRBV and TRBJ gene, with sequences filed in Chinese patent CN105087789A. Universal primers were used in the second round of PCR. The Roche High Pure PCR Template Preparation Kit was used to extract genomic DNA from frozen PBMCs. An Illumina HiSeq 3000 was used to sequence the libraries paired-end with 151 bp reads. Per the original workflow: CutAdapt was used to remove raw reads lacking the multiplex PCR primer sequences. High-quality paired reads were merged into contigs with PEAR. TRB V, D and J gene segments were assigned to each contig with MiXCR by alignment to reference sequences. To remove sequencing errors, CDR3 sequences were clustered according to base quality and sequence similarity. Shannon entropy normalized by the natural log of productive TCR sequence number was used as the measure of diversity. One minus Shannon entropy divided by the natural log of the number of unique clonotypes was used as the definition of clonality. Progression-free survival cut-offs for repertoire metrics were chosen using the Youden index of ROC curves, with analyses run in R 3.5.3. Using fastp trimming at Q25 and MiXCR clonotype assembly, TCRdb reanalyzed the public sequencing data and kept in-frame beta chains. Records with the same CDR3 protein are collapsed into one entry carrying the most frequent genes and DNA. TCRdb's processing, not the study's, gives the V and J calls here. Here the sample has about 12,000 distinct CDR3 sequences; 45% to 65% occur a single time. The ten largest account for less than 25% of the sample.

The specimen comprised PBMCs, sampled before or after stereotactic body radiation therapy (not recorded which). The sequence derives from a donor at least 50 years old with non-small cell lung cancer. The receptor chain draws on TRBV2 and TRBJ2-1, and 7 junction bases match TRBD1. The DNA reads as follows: TGTGCCAGCAGGGGACAGTCGCACTACAATGAGCAGTTCTTC. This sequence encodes CASRGQSHYNEQFF.